This T cell receptor beta chain derives from a study of shared clonotypes between healthy human individuals. Overall study results and limits: Sharing across a handful of donors was seen in 4% to 6.5% of naive CD4 clonotypes.

Comment on this clone: Antigen unknown.

CDR3 length equals 14 residues. From germline, CDR1 is WSHSY and CDR2 SAAADI. V gave up 9 bases and J gave up 1 base, with 15 bases separating them. At the deep level, the assay was run. Measured with immunoSEQ multiplex PCR; TCRdb has only the in-frame clones, and not every one. The repertoire holds hundreds of thousands of clones, with around four fifths as singletons. The sample was memory CD4+ T cells sorted from blood. Subset given: CD45RA-negative fraction. The J gene is TRBJ1-1, the V gene TRBV10-2; D call uncertain. The origin of this receptor is a woman between 25 and 40 years old in good health. Here the CDR3 DNA reads TGCGCCAGTCGAAAAGTGGGAGGGAACACTGAAGCTTTCTTT. Its translation is CASRKVGGNTEAFF.